The 2 T cell receptor beta chains below were found in one sample sequenced in a study of graft-versus-host responses after intestinal transplantation (dated by TCRdb to the early 2020s). These receptors have no known antigen. This specimen's time point label, interpreted: cells obtained before transplantation from donor or recipient. The method was the immunoSEQ multiplex PCR assay. TCRdb stores this immuneACCESS table with in-frame sequences only. Part of the clones is absent; in the studies checked, under half of the shortfall reflects unresolved V genes, and no reason is known for the rest. The sample profile shows around 97,000 clones; 91% of them were found once. The top ten clonotypes cover roughly 0.2% of the sample. Sequenced material: unstimulated CD4+ T cells sorted from spleen or lymph node cells, taken before transplant. The receptor set was obtained from a human donor who was the organ donor for an intestinal transplant.

This rearrangement joins TRBV4-1 to TRBJ1-6, with 8 nucleotides matching TRBD1. V dropped 1 base and J dropped 7; count of bases not matched to a gene: 3. CDR1 is MGHRA and CDR2 is YSYEKL in the germline V gene. The CDR3 sequence is 15 residues long. CDR3 DNA: TGCGCCAGCAGCCAAGGGGGACAGGTGAATTCACCCCTCCACTTT. Amino acid sequence: CASSQGGQVNSPLHF.

In DNA, the CDR3 is TGTGCCAGCTCGTTAAGCAGGGGGCTGGACGAGCAGTACTTC. Translated: CASSLSRGLDEQYF. The V and J genes are TRBV18 and TRBJ2-7; 8 bases line up with TRBD1. V lost 6 bases and J lost 5; bases outside the gene matches: 9. The CDR3 covers 14 residues. CDR1 is KGHSH, CDR2 LQKENI, per germline.